This TCR beta chain was profiled in a study of T cell responses to AZD1222 COVID-19 vaccine. As for the study in general: Pooled in the analysis were second doses at about 4 or about 12 weeks.

V lost 4 bases and J lost 1, with 15 bases in between. The CDR3 extends over 16 amino acids. Germline CDR1 and CDR2: SGHNT and YENEEA. A word on this clone: Its antigen is still unknown.

General observations from the study: It was only a handful of AZD1222 recipients who were seropositive at baseline.

Assay used: immunoSEQ multiplex PCR; TCRdb lists only in-frame clones, some missing. The table shows 140,000 to 150,000 clones, with about 93% occurring only once. This chain uses TRBV11-3 with TRBJ2-3, with D perhaps matching TRBD1 (7 bases). The receptor was derived from an adult in good health. The specimen comprised peripheral blood, sampled on day 0 of AZD1222 vaccination. The CDR3 reads CASSYHAGTGTDTQYF. CDR3 DNA: TGTGCCAGCAGCTATCACGCGGGGACAGGCACAGATACGCAGTATTTT.